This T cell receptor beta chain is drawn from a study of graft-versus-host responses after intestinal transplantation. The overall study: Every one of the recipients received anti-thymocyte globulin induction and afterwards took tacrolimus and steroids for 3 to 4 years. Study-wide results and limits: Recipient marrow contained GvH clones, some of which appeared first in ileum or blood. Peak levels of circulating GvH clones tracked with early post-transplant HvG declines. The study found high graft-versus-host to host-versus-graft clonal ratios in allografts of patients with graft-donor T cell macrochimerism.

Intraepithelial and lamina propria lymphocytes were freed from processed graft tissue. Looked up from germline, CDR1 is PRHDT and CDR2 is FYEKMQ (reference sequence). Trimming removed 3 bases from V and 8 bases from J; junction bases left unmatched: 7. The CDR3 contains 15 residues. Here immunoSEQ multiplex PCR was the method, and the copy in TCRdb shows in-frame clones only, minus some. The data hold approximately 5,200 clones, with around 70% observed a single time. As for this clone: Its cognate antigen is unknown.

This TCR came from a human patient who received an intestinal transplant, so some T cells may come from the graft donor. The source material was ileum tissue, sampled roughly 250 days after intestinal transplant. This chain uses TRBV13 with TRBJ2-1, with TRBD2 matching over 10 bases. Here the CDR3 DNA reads TGTGCCAGCAGCTTCCCTAGCGGGAGTTTGGATGAGCAGTTCTTC. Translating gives CASSFPSGSLDEQFF.